Here is one TCR beta chain with its context. The data were produced by immunoSEQ multiplex PCR, yet TCRdb's version contains in-frame clones alone and is incomplete. This sample has a few hundred thousand clones, with roughly 80% found just once. The data were obtained in a study of shared clonotypes between healthy human individuals. CDR3 size: 15 residues. The V and J ends lost 2 bases and 1 base respectively, with 11 bases between them. The germline CDR1 and CDR2 sequences are KGHSH and LQKENI. The donors, healthy adults who were HIV-negative, had experienced no recent acute infections or vaccinations. There were only Caucasian adults among the donors, and all lived in Nashville, Tennessee. The unsorted samples took approximately 98 million PBMCs to get genomic DNA.

The sequencing sample was made of PBMCs. The V gene is TRBV18, the J gene TRBJ1-1; D is perhaps TRBD1 (6 bases). The clonotype comes from a woman between 35 and 50 years old in good health. Some clones in this sample may be carry-over from other donors' samples. The CDR3: CASSPGGGRNTEAFF. CDR3 in DNA: TGTGCCAGCTCACCAGGGGGCGGGAGGAACACTGAAGCTTTCTTT.